This is a list of T cell receptor beta chains from one sample in a study of T cell repertoires and HLA-DP antigens. No antigen has been assigned to these receptors. Generated by immunoSEQ multiplex PCR, the TCRdb table keeps only in-frame clones and is missing some. The data contain around 110,000 clones, 92% of them singletons. The sequencing sample was made of CD4+ T cells from PBMCs. The receptor set was obtained from a woman younger than 30 in good health and CMV-seronegative. The CDR3 runs from the conserved cysteine through the conserved F or W. D genes are given only for firm matches. The listing skips clone size in some rows; elsewhere it reads once, few, many or a size class.

d_call	clone_size	v_call	j_call	cdr3_nt	cdr3_aa
-	-	TRBV9	TRBJ2-2	TGTGCCAGCAGCGTAGTTAGCAGGTCGAACACCGGGGAGCTGTTTTTT	CASSVVSRSNTGELFF
TRBD2	-	TRBV5-1	TRBJ2-3	TGCGCCAGCAGCTGGGGGCCCAGCGGGGGGACTAGCACAGATACGCAGTATTTT	CASSWGPSGGTSTDTQYF
TRBD2	-	TRBV5-1	TRBJ2-7	TGCGCCAGCAGCTTGACCATGCGGGAGGCCTCCGAGCAGTACTTC	CASSLTMREASEQYF
-	-	TRBV11-2	TRBJ1-4	TGTGCCAGCAGCCCCGGGGGTTTCGGTGAAAAACTGTTTTTT	CASSPGGFGEKLFF
TRBD1	-	TRBV5-6	TRBJ1-2	TGTGCCAGCAGCACCGGACAGGGCGTGGGGTATGGCTACACCTTC	CASSTGQGVGYGYTF
TRBD1	-	TRBV27	TRBJ1-5	TGTGCCAGCAGTTACGGGGGACAGGTCGGACAGCCCCAGCATTTT	CASSYGGQVGQPQHF
-	-	TRBV6-5	TRBJ1-1	TGTGCCAGCAAGGGGGACGCACTGACTAACACTGAAGCTTTCTTT	CASKGDALTNTEAFF
TRBD1	once	TRBV6-6	TRBJ1-5	TGTGCCAGCAGTTACAAGACAGGGGTTGGCAATCAGCCCCAGCATTTT	CASSYKTGVGNQPQHF
TRBD1	once	TRBV25-1	TRBJ2-1	TGTGCCAGCAGTGAATCCCCTGGACAGGGAGTGTACAATGAGCAGTTCTTC	CASSESPGQGVYNEQFF
-	-	TRBV29-1	TRBJ1-1	TGCAGCGTAGAATTGGGGGGCGCACTTCAAACTGAAGCTTTCTTT	CSVELGGALQTEAFF
-	-	TRBV6-1	TRBJ2-7	TGTGCCAGCAGTGACCTGGGGGGAGGCAGGGCCTCCTACGAGCAGTACTTC	CASSDLGGGRASYEQYF
TRBD2	-	TRBV2	TRBJ2-2	TGTGCCAGCAGGACTAGCGGGGCGAACACCGGGGAGCTGTTTTTT	CASRTSGANTGELFF
-	-	TRBV2	TRBJ1-1	TGTGCCAGCAGTGAGGTAGGGGTACGGGTAGCTTTCTTT	CASSEVGVRVAFF
TRBD1	-	TRBV5-1	TRBJ2-1	TGCGCCAGCAGCTCCCTAGGACAGGGGTACAATGAGCAGTTCTTC	CASSSLGQGYNEQFF
TRBD2	once	TRBV4-3	TRBJ2-1	TGCGCCAGCAGCGATCTAGCGGGGGCTGGGGATGAGCAGTTCTTC	CASSDLAGAGDEQFF
-	-	TRBV5-4	TRBJ2-2	TGTGCCAGCAGCGTAAGAGAGAACACCGGGGAGCTGTTTTTT	CASSVRENTGELFF
-	-	TRBV6-6	TRBJ1-5	TGTGCCAGCAGTTCCGCCCACAATCAGCCCCAGCATTTT	CASSSAHNQPQHF
-	-	TRBV6-5	TRBJ2-7	TGTGCCAGCAACCTGCGTCTCGGCGAGCAGTACTTC	CASNLRLGEQYF
TRBD1	-	TRBV6-1	TRBJ1-4	TGTGCCAGCGAGACAGGGATGGGTGAAAAACTGTTTTTT	CASETGMGEKLFF
-	-	TRBV27	TRBJ1-2	TGTGCCAGCAGTTTATCAGGGAGCTATGGCTACACCTTC	CASSLSGSYGYTF
TRBD1	-	TRBV11-2	TRBJ2-3	TGTGCCAGCAGCTTAGGGGTAACAGGGGACACAGATACGCAGTATTTT	CASSLGVTGDTDTQYF
TRBD1	-	TRBV5-5	TRBJ1-3	TGTGCCAGCAGCCCGGACAGGTCCCTTAAGCAAGGAAACACCATATATTTT	CASSPDRSLKQGNTIYF
TRBD1	few	TRBV9	TRBJ1-2	TGTGCCAGCAGCGACCCGGACAGGTCCTATGGCTACACCTTC	CASSDPDRSYGYTF
-	-	TRBV9	TRBJ1-2	TGTGCCAGCAGCGTAGCCCCACAGGCTGGCTACACCTTC	CASSVAPQAGYTF
-	-	TRBV7-3	TRBJ2-5	TGTGCCAGCAGCTTAGGAACCCTCCGGGACCAAGAGACCCAGTACTTC	CASSLGTLRDQETQYF
-	-	TRBV6-6	TRBJ2-3	-	CASSSSDRNTDTQYF
TRBD1	-	TRBV19	TRBJ1-5	TGTGCCAGTAGTAGGACAGGGGGGAATCAGCCCCAGCATTTT	CASSRTGGNQPQHF
TRBD2	-	TRBV28	TRBJ2-1	TGTGCCAGCACTCTCTGGGGGGGTAATGAGCAGTTCTTC	CASTLWGGNEQFF
-	once	TRBV4-3	TRBJ2-1	TGCGCCAGCAGCCAAGATGCCCCGGGAGAGCAGTTCTTC	CASSQDAPGEQFF
TRBD1	-	TRBV6-6	TRBJ1-5	TGTGCCAGCAGGTCAGGGGGATCGGGTCAGCCCCAGCATTTT	CASRSGGSGQPQHF
TRBD1	-	TRBV5-1	TRBJ1-1	TGCGCCAGCAGCTTGGGTTCAGGGGGATATCGTGACACTGAAGCTTTCTTT	CASSLGSGGYRDTEAFF
-	few	TRBV19	TRBJ1-5	TGTGCCAGTAGAAGTGGGAATCAGCCCCAGCATTTT	CASRSGNQPQHF
TRBD1	-	TRBV2	TRBJ1-2	TGTGCCAGCACCGAGGACAGGGTTGGAAACTATGGCTACACCTTC	CASTEDRVGNYGYTF
-	once	TRBV7-9	TRBJ2-7	TGTGCCAGCAGCCGTACTGTGGGGCAGATCGAGCAGTACTTC	CASSRTVGQIEQYF
-	-	TRBV6-6	TRBJ1-5	TGTGCCAGCACGTACTTGGGGGCACATCAGCCCCAGCATTTT	CASTYLGAHQPQHF
TRBD2	once	TRBV29-1	TRBJ2-1	TGCAGCGGATTCGGGGGGAGCTCCTACAATGAGCAGTTCTTC	CSGFGGSSYNEQFF
TRBD2	-	TRBV11-2	TRBJ2-5	TGTGCCAGCAGCTTAGTATTACTAGCGGGGGGGATAGAGACCCAGTACTTC	CASSLVLLAGGIETQYF
-	-	TRBV5-1	TRBJ2-5	TGCGCCAGCAGGGCCGTAAAAGAGACCCAGTACTTC	CASRAVKETQYF
TRBD1	-	TRBV18	TRBJ1-1	TGTGCCAGCTCACCACCTAACAGGGGGCGGAACACTGAAGCTTTCTTT	CASSPPNRGRNTEAFF
TRBD1	-	TRBV7-9	TRBJ1-3	TGTGCCAGCAGCCCGATACGGGACAGGGGACCAGCTGGAAACACCATATATTTT	CASSPIRDRGPAGNTIYF
-	-	TRBV5-5	TRBJ2-7	TGTGCCAGCAGCTTGCCGGGCCCAAACGAGCAGTACTTC	CASSLPGPNEQYF
TRBD1	-	TRBV19	TRBJ2-2	TGTGCCAGTAGTCTCCGGGACAGCACGAACACCGGGGAGCTGTTTTTT	CASSLRDSTNTGELFF
-	-	TRBV14	TRBJ2-3	TGTGCCAGCACCTCCACCCGGGACACCCAGGGTGGTACGCAGTATTTT	CASTSTRDTQGGTQYF
TRBD1	-	TRBV4-3	TRBJ2-2	TGCGCCAGCAGCCAAGGACAGGGGGCTAGGACCGGGGAGCTGTTTTTT	CASSQGQGARTGELFF
TRBD1	-	TRBV11-1	TRBJ2-3	TGTGCCAGCAGCTCGGGGTTGGACAGGTTGGATACGCAGTATTTT	CASSSGLDRLDTQYF
TRBD1	-	TRBV27	TRBJ2-1	TGTGCCAGCAGCCTCACCACAGGGGGCGGTTCGAATGAGCAGTTCTTC	CASSLTTGGGSNEQFF
TRBD1	-	TRBV28	TRBJ1-3	TGTGCCAGCAGCCGGACAGGGGGAGATAGCACCATATATTTT	CASSRTGGDSTIYF
TRBD1	once	TRBV12-5	TRBJ1-1	TGTGCTAGTGGTTTGGTACTGACAGGGCGGGGCACTGAAGCTTTCTTT	CASGLVLTGRGTEAFF
-	-	TRBV19	TRBJ1-5	TGTGCCAGTAGTAGCTGGGGCGCGGGACAGCCCCAGCATTTT	CASSSWGAGQPQHF
-	few	TRBV5-1	TRBJ2-1	TGCGCCAGCAGCGTCGTTGGCGGGACTTACAATGAGCAGTTCTTC	CASSVVGGTYNEQFF
-	-	TRBV10-3	TRBJ1-2	TGTGCCATCAGTGTGGGAACACCCGGCTATGGCTACACCTTC	CAISVGTPGYGYTF
-	-	TRBV2	TRBJ2-1	TGTGCCAGCAGAAGCTCCAATGAGCAGTTCTTC	CASRSSNEQFF
-	once	TRBV15	TRBJ1-1	TGTGCCACCAGCGGAAAGAATGAAGCTTTCTTT	CATSGKNEAFF
-	-	TRBV6-4	TRBJ2-1	TGTGCCAGCAGTGACTACAGGGAGCAGTTCTTC	CASSDYREQFF
TRBD1	-	TRBV6-1	TRBJ2-5	TGTGCCAGCAGGGGGACAGGGGGCGTCCAGTACTTC	CASRGTGGVQYF